One TCR beta chain is described in this entry. As yet, its antigen is unknown. The sample comes from a study of PD-L1 blockade in urothelial cancer. Whole-study results and caveats: Tumor-associated TCR clones expanded more in blood at 3 weeks in patients with durable benefit.

The time point: pretreatment peripheral blood. All patients carried locally advanced or metastatic urothelial carcinoma. TCRdb's copy holds only in-frame clones and misses some; the assay was immunoSEQ multiplex PCR. Here the sample spans some 71,000 clones, 75% to 90% being singletons. V trimming: 4 bases; J trimming: 8 bases; junction bases outside the gene matches: 13. The CDR3 is made up of 15 amino acids. Germline CDR1 SGHKS, CDR2 YYEKEE (reference sequence). The sample here was PBMCs, taken around atezolizumab (anti-PD-L1) treatment. This TCR came from a man in his 60s with urothelial cancer. The V and J genes are TRBV5-5 and TRBJ1-2; 8 bases match TRBD1. The CDR3 reads CASSPAPGQAGGYTF. In nucleotides, the CDR3 is TGTGCCAGCAGCCCAGCCCCGGGACAGGCTGGGGGCTACACCTTC.